This T cell receptor beta chain was profiled in a study of CD8 T cells in Susac syndrome. Across the whole study: The Susac syndrome patients were therapy-naive, on corticosteroids, or on intravenous immunoglobulin alone at blood draw. Study results and caveats: Among active patients and in TEMRA cells, CD8+ clonal expansion in Susac reached its peak.

Points on this clonotype: Its target is unknown.

J lost 2 bases, V lost 5 bases, and 3 bases had no gene match. Germline lookup yields CDR1 DFQATT and CDR2 SNEGSKA (reference sequence). The CDR3 is 13 residues long. Reverse transcription of roughly 0.5 to 1 ug RNA used random hexamers. An immunoSEQ multiplex PCR amplified TCR beta CDR3 over 54 Vbeta and 13 Jbeta. TCRdb redid the calling of the immunoSEQ multiplex PCR reads with MiXCR, one entry per CDR3 protein. Of some 110,000 distinct CDR3 sequences listed, 90% to 95% are singletons. This clonotype originated in a human donor with Susac syndrome. The chain couples TRBV20-1 to TRBJ2-1; TRBD1 aligns across 7 bases. Sequencing used CD8+ T cells from PBMCs. Here the CDR3 DNA reads TGCAGTGCTCACAGGGGTGCCTACAATGAGCAGTTCTTC. Its protein product is CSAHRGAYNEQFF.